Presented here are 31 T cell receptor beta chains from one specimen sequenced in a study of graft-versus-host responses after intestinal transplantation. Using immunoSEQ multiplex PCR, the repertoire was profiled, and TCRdb retains in-frame clones only, with some absent. This table holds roughly 9,800 clones, around 91% found once. Sample: PBMCs, taken just over 42 days after intestinal transplant. The receptor set was obtained from a human patient who received an intestinal transplant, so some T cells may come from the graft donor.

A single count supports this clone. V gene TRBV6-5 combines with J gene TRBJ2-5; TRBD2 matches at 9 bases. The CDR3 spans 15 residues. After removal of 0 bases from V and 5 bases from J, the junction contained 4 bases not matched to a gene. Germline-derived CDR1 and CDR2 are MNHEY and SVGAGI. This chain's CDR3 is CASSYSSGGLETQYF. The CDR3 region has the DNA TGTGCCAGCAGTTACTCTAGCGGGGGTTTGGAGACCCAGTACTTC.

This clone appeared a single time. The gene calls are TRBV5-1 and TRBJ2-3; 7 bases agree with TRBD2. Trimming at V came to 2 bases and at J to 0 bases, leaving 6 bases not matched to a gene. The CDR3 has 16 amino acids. CDR1 and CDR2 (germline): SGHRS, YFSETQ. CDR3 sequence: CASSLGAGPSTDTQYF. CDR3 DNA: TGCGCCAGCAGCTTAGGAGCGGGACCTAGCACAGATACGCAGTATTTT.

The chain has TRBV6-1 and TRBJ2-2, with D possibly TRBD1 on 5 matching bases. V lost 11 bases to trimming and J lost 4 bases, with 14 bases between them. Germline V CDR1 and CDR2: MNHNS, SASEGT. This CDR3 contains 13 residues. The CDR3 nucleotides are TGTGCCGCAGGGAAATATCCCACCGGGGAGCTGTTTTTT. It codes for CAAGKYPTGELFF.

This chain connects TRBV7-3 to TRBJ2-7; 10 positions match TRBD1. With V trimmed by 5 bases and J by 9 bases, 16 bases remained unmatched. This CDR3 contains 16 residues. The germline CDR1 and CDR2 sequences are SGHTA and FQGTGA. The CDR3: CASSLILKSGQGMQYF. CDR3 DNA: TGTGCCAGCAGCCTAATCCTCAAGTCGGGACAGGGGATGCAGTACTTC.

The rearrangement links TRBV7-3 to TRBJ1-1; weak D call: TRBD1 (6 bases). V was trimmed by 5 bases and J by 0 bases, leaving 13 bases between them. This CDR3 is built from 15 residues. CDR1 is SGHTA and CDR2 is FQGTGA in the germline V gene. This chain's CDR3 is CASSRTQGVNTEAFF. As DNA, the CDR3 is TGTGCCAGCAGCCGAACACAGGGAGTGAACACTGAAGCTTTCTTT. The entire variable domain, with the rest obtained from reference TRBV7-3 and TRBJ1-1, is as follows: GAGVSQTPSNKVTEKGKYVELRCDPISGHTALYWYRQSLGQGPEFLIYFQGTGAADDSGLPNDRFFAVRPEGSVSTLKIQRTERGDSAVYLCASSRTQGVNTEAFFGQGTRLTVV.

This chain's CDR3 is CASSGTGGSPGANVLTF. The CDR3 nucleotides are TGTGCCAGCAGCGGCACAGGGGGGAGCCCTGGGGCCAACGTCCTGACTTTC. This rearrangement joins TRBV9 to TRBJ2-6; TRBD1 matches at 8 bases. V gave up 3 bases and J gave up 2 bases; unmatched junction bases: 7. There are 17 residues in the CDR3. Germline V gene sequence: CDR1 SGDLS, CDR2 YYNGEE.

The chain uses TRBV6-1 and TRBJ2-5, with 9 positions matching TRBD1. Losses at the gene ends were 6 bases for V and 3 bases for J; bases not matched to a gene: 5. This CDR3 has 14 residues. Germline V gene data show CDR1 as MNHNS and CDR2 as SASEGT. DNA of the CDR3: TGTGCCAGCAGCCTCGACAGGGGGGAAGAGACCCAGTACTTC. Translation: CASSLDRGEETQYF.

This chain joins TRBV28 and TRBJ2-1, with a tentative D call TRBD2 (5 bases). CDR1 is MDHEN and CDR2 is SYDVKM in the germline V gene. The CDR3 covers 11 residues. Trimming pared 8 bases from V and 9 bases from J, leaving 11 bases between. The CDR3 coding sequence is TGTGCCAGCGGGGAGTTCGGTGAGCAGTTCTTC. Protein sequence: CASGEFGEQFF.

This chain joins TRBV6-1 and TRBJ1-5; maybe TRBD1 (5 bases). The germline gives CDR1 MNHNS, CDR2 SASEGT. The CDR3 is 15 amino acids. V was trimmed by 2 bases and J by 7 bases, leaving 15 bases between them. CDR3 in amino acids: CASSENSGGDQPQHF. Written as DNA, the CDR3 is TGTGCCAGCAGTGAAAATTCGGGGGGGGACCAGCCCCAGCATTTT.

This chain joins TRBV4-1 and TRBJ2-2; 8 bases agree with TRBD1. J lost 0 bases, V lost 2 bases, and 5 bases had no gene match. The CDR3 covers 17 residues. CDR1 MGHRA and CDR2 YSYEKL come from the germline V gene. CDR3 nucleotides: TGCGCCAGCAGCCAACCCCGGGACAGGACGAACACCGGGGAGCTGTTTTTT. This gives the protein CASSQPRDRTNTGELFF.

The genes are TRBV2 and TRBJ2-2; D remains ambiguous. Deletions cut 8 bases from V and 5 bases from J, with 12 bases between. In germline, CDR1 is SNHLY, CDR2 FYNNEI. The CDR3 covers 13 residues. This CDR3 reads CASSGPVTGELFF. The DNA for the CDR3 is TGTGCCAGCTCAGGACCAGTAACCGGGGAGCTGTTTTTT.

This clone has more than one count but fewer than ten. This rearrangement joins TRBV2 to TRBJ1-2, with D perhaps TRBD1 (6 bases). Per the germline V gene, CDR1 is SNHLY and CDR2 is FYNNEI. V lost 3 bases and J 8 bases, leaving 10 bases between the germline ends. The CDR3 is 12 residues long. The CDR3 bases are TGTGCCAGCAGTGACAGGGGTGACGGCTACACCTTC. It specifies CASSDRGDGYTF.

The chain carries TRBV13 and TRBJ2-1; no clear D. This CDR3 has 12 amino acids. Germline V CDR1 and CDR2: PRHDT, FYEKMQ (reference sequence). Trimming removed 5 bases from V and 11 bases from J, with 13 bases in between. The DNA of the CDR3 is TGTGCCAGCAGCACCCGGGCCCCCCAGCAGTTCTTC. Amino acid sequence: CASSTRAPQQFF. The complete variable domain, with remaining parts taken from reference TRBV13 and TRBJ2-1, reads AAGVIQSPRHLIKEKRETATLKCYPIPRHDTVYWYQQGPGQDPQFLISFYEKMQSDKGSIPDRFSAQQFSDYHSELNMSSLELGDSALYFCASSTRAPQQFFGPGTRLTVL.

CDR3 residues: CASSDSEAPYNEQFF. The CDR3 DNA reads as TGTGCCAGCAGTGACTCTGAGGCCCCCTACAATGAGCAGTTCTTC. The chain recombines TRBV6-4 with TRBJ2-1; D is unclear. CDR3 length: 15 residues. Between the trimmed V and J ends, which lost 0 bases and 2 bases, there was a span of 8 bases. Germline lookup yields CDR1 MRHNA and CDR2 SNTAGT.

This clone was observed once. In DNA form, the CDR3 reads TGCGCCAGCAGCTCCGGCGGGCGCCAAGAGACCCAGTACTTC. The encoded protein is CASSSGGRQETQYF. The chain links TRBV4-1 to TRBJ2-5, with D maybe TRBD2 (5 bases). Looked up from germline, CDR1 is MGHRA and CDR2 is YSYEKL. The CDR3 contains 14 residues. V was pared by 5 bases and J by 1 base, with 11 bases between.

The chain couples TRBV7-2 to TRBJ2-5; maybe TRBD2 (5 bases). Deletions cut 1 base from V and 1 base from J, with 10 bases between. There are 15 residues in the CDR3. Germline-derived CDR1 and CDR2 are SGHTA and FQGNSA. The CDR3 reads CASSLVEESQETQYF. DNA of the CDR3: TGTGCCAGCAGCTTAGTGGAGGAAAGCCAAGAGACCCAGTACTTC.

This clone was counted once. The chain recombines TRBV9 with TRBJ2-3; D remains unclear. The CDR3 spans 14 residues. V was pared by 0 bases and J by 6 bases, with 11 bases between. Germline V lookup: CDR1 SGDLS, CDR2 YYNGEE. For the CDR3, the DNA is TGTGCCAGCAGCGTAGAAGACACCGGGGATACGCAGTATTTT. Translation: CASSVEDTGDTQYF.

The chain combines TRBV2 with TRBJ2-5, with D unresolved. This CDR3 spans 12 amino acids. V was clipped by 8 bases and J by 0 bases, with 7 bases between them. Per the germline V gene, CDR1 is SNHLY and CDR2 is FYNNEI. The CDR3: CASSGDQETQYF. Written as DNA, the CDR3 is TGTGCCAGCTCAGGAGACCAAGAGACCCAGTACTTC.

V usage is TRBV4-1 and J usage is TRBJ2-3; D gene unclear. Trimming took 3 bases from V and 4 from J, leaving 11 bases between them. Germline loops: CDR1 MGHRA, CDR2 YSYEKL. This CDR3 has 14 residues. Written as DNA, the CDR3 is TGCGCCAGCAGCCATCCCCGGAGTCCAGATACGCAGTATTTT. Protein: CASSHPRSPDTQYF.

This clone has just a few counts. This chain joins TRBV6-5 and TRBJ1-3; D remains unclear. V was pared by 7 bases and J by 0 bases, with 10 bases between. The CDR3 is 14 residues long. Per the germline V gene, CDR1 is MNHEY and CDR2 is SVGAGI. CDR3 sequence reads: CASMGRNSGNTIYF. In DNA form, the CDR3 reads TGTGCCAGCATGGGGAGGAACTCTGGAAACACCATATATTTT.

This chain connects TRBV5-6 to TRBJ2-7; a possible D gene is TRBD1 (5 bases). V gave up 3 bases and J gave up 4 bases, with 14 bases separating them. The germline V gene has CDR1 SGHDT and CDR2 YYEEEE. This CDR3 contains 14 residues. DNA for the CDR3: TGTGCCAGCAGCTCATTAATTAACAGGTACGAGCAGTACTTC. It yields the protein CASSSLINRYEQYF.

J is TRBJ2-2 and V is TRBV6-5; D tentatively fits TRBD1 or TRBD2 (5 bases each). Germline CDR1 is MNHEY and CDR2 is SVGAGI. With 0 bases removed from V and 3 bases from J, the gap between germline ends came to 5 bases. The CDR3 length is 14 residues. The CDR3 protein is CASSYSGHTGELFF. Here the CDR3 DNA reads TGTGCCAGCAGTTACTCGGGACACACCGGGGAGCTGTTTTTT.

The chain combines TRBV6-1 with TRBJ2-3; 11 bases are shared with TRBD2. Germline V lookup: CDR1 MNHNS, CDR2 SASEGT. V gave up 3 bases and J gave up 4 bases; unmatched junction bases: 6. The length of the CDR3 is 16 residues. In DNA form, the CDR3 reads TGTGCCAGCAGTGAGTTAGCGGGGGGGCTTCCAGATACGCAGTATTTT. Encoded protein: CASSELAGGLPDTQYF.

V gene TRBV7-9 combines with J gene TRBJ2-3; tentatively, D is TRBD1 (6 bases). The CDR3 is 17 amino acids. V shed 5 bases and J shed 1 base, with 19 bases lying between them. CDR1 SEHNR and CDR2 FQNEAQ come from the germline V gene (reference sequence). DNA of the CDR3: TGTGCCAGCAGCACGTATACAGGGTACAGCGGCACAGATACGCAGTATTTT. This translates into CASSTYTGYSGTDTQYF.

CDR3 in DNA: TGTGCCAGCAGTAACCCAGATACGCAGTATTTT. Encoded protein: CASSNPDTQYF. V usage is TRBV6-6 and J usage is TRBJ2-3; D ambiguous. The V end lost 5 bases, the J end lost 4 bases, and 4 bases lay between the germline ends. Germline CDR1 MNHNY, CDR2 SVGAGI (reference sequence). The CDR3 contains 11 residues.

This clone was observed a few times. The CDR3 region is CASSLLDGDTEAFF. Written as DNA, the CDR3 is TGCGCCAGCAGCTTGTTGGATGGGGACACTGAAGCTTTCTTT. The chain is built from TRBV5-1 and TRBJ1-1; D gene ambiguous. The V and J ends lost 1 base and 3 bases respectively, with 10 bases between them. CDR1 is SGHRS, CDR2 YFSETQ, per germline. This CDR3 comprises 14 residues.

V and J are TRBV6-5 and TRBJ1-5; D remains ambiguous. V was cut by 7 bases and J by 7 bases, with 14 bases left in between. This CDR3 has 13 residues. The germline V gene has CDR1 MNHEY and CDR2 SVGAGI. This CDR3 is CASTQEVGQPQHF. In DNA form, the CDR3 reads TGTGCCAGCACCCAAGAGGTTGGGCAGCCCCAGCATTTT.

The chain has TRBV4-1 and TRBJ2-1; D uncertain. The CDR3 is 14 amino acids. V lost 2 bases and J lost 0, with 5 bases in between. The germline CDR1 and CDR2 sequences are MGHRA and YSYEKL. The CDR3 loop is CASSQRASYNEQFF. Written as DNA, the CDR3 is TGCGCCAGCAGCCAACGGGCCTCCTACAATGAGCAGTTCTTC.

The chain recombines TRBV2 with TRBJ2-7, with unresolved D. V lost 4 bases, J lost 4 bases, and 8 bases lay in between. Germline CDR1 and CDR2: SNHLY and FYNNEI. The CDR3 is 12 residues long. DNA of the CDR3: TGTGCCAGCAGTGGCCGCAGTTACGAGCAGTACTTC. Translating gives CASSGRSYEQYF.

This chain connects TRBV5-1 to TRBJ1-1, with 7 bases aligning to TRBD1. Looked up from germline, CDR1 is SGHRS and CDR2 is YFSETQ. V shed 3 bases and J 5 bases; nucleotides not matched to a gene: 13. CDR3 length: 16 residues. CDR3 coding DNA: TGCGCCAGCAGCTGGGGACAATCAAGGGGGCGGACTGAAGCTTTCTTT. Encoded protein: CASSWGQSRGRTEAFF.

V is TRBV4-1 and J is TRBJ2-5; D could derive from TRBD1 or TRBD2 (5 bases each). The V gene lost 4 bases and the J gene lost 5 bases, with 32 bases spanning the gap. Germline V gene data show CDR1 as MGHRA and CDR2 as YSYEKL. The CDR3 length is 20 residues. The CDR3 coding sequence is TGCGCCAGCAGCCGCCACGGAGCTCCGGGACCCCCCACGGAGCCGGAGACCCAGTACTTC. This encodes CASSRHGAPGPPTEPETQYF.